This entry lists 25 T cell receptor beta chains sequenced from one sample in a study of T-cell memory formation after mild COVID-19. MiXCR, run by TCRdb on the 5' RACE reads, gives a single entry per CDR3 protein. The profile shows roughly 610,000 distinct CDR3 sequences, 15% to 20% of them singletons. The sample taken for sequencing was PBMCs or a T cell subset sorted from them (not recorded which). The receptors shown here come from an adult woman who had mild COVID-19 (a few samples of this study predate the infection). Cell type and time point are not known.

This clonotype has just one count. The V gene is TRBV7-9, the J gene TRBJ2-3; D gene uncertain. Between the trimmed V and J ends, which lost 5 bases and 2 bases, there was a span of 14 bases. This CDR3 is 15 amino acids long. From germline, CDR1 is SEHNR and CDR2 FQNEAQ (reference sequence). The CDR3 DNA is TGTGCCAGCAGCGACTTGTTGGATTCCACAGATACGCAGTATTTT. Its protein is CASSDLLDSTDTQYF. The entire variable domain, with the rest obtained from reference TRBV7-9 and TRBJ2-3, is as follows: DTGVSQNPRHKITKRGQNVTFRCDPISEHNRLYWYRQTLGQGPEFLTYFQNEAQLEKSRLLSDRFSAERPKGSFSTLEIQRTEQGDSAMYLCASSDLLDSTDTQYFGPGTRLTVL.

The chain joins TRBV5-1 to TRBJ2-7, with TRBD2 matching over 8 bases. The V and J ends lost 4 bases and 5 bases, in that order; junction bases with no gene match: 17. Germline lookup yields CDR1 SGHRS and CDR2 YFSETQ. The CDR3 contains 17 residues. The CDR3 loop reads CASSVGLSGTRKHEQYF. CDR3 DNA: TGCGCCAGCAGCGTAGGCCTATCCGGGACTAGGAAACACGAGCAGTACTTC.

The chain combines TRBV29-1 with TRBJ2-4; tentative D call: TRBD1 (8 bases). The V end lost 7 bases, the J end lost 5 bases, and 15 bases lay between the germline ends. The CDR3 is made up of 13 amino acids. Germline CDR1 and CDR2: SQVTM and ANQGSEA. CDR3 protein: CSAQQGGQNIQYF. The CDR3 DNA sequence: TGCAGCGCCCAACAGGGGGGGCAAAACATTCAGTACTTC.

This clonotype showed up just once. CDR3 residues: CATRNRNTEAFF. The CDR3 DNA reads TGTGCCACCCGGAACAGGAACACTGAAGCTTTCTTT. The rearrangement joins TRBV27 to TRBJ1-1; D remains unclear. The CDR3 runs 12 residues. CDR1 MNHEY and CDR2 SMNVEV come from the germline V gene (reference sequence). The V gene lost 10 bases and the J gene lost 1 base, with 10 bases spanning the gap.

The CDR3 region is CATSELDLSYETQYF. The CDR3 coding sequence is TGTGCCACCAGTGAGTTGGACTTGTCTTATGAGACCCAGTACTTC. This chain connects TRBV24-1 to TRBJ2-5; possible D gene TRBD2, 5 bases. The CDR3 sequence is 15 residues long. Deletions cut 4 bases from V and 5 bases from J, with 16 bases between. Germline V gene lookup returns CDR1 KGHDR and CDR2 SFDVKD.

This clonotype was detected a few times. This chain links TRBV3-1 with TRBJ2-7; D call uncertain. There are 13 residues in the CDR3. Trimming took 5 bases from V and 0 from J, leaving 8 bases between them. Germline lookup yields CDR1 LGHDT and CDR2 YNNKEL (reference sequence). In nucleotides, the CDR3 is TGTGCCAGCAGCTCGGCATCCTCCTACGAGCAGTACTTC. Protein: CASSSASSYEQYF.

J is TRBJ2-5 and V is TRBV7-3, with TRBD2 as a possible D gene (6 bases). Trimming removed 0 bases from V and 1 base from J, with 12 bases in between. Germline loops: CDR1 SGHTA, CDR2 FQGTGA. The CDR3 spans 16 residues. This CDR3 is CASSLTRTTGQETQYF. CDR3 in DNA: TGTGCCAGCAGCTTAACTCGGACTACCGGCCAAGAGACCCAGTACTTC.

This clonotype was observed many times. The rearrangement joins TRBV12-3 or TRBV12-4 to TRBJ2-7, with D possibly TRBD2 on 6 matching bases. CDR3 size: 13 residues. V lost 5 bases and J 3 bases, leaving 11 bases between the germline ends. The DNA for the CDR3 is TGTGCCAGCAGTGCGGGACTCTACTACGAGCAGTACTTC. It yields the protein CASSAGLYYEQYF.

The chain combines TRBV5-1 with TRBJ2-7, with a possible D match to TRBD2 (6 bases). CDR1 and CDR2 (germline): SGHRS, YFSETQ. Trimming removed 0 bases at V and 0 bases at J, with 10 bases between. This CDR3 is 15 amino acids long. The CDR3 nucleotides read TGCGCCAGCAGCTTGGATTTCGGGGGCTCCTACGAGCAGTACTTC. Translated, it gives CASSLDFGGSYEQYF.

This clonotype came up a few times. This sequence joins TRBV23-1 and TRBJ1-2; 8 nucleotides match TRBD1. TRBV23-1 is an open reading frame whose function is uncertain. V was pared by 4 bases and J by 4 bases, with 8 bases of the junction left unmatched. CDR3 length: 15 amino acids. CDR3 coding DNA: TGCGCCAGCAGTCTATGGGACAGGCCCAGCTATGGCTACACCTTC. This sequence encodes CASSLWDRPSYGYTF.

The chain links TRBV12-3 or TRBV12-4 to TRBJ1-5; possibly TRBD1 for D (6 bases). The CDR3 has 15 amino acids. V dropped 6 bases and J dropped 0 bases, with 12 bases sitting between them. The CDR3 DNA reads TGTGCCAGCAGCAAAAGCAGGGGTAGCAATCAGCCCCAGCATTTT. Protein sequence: CASSKSRGSNQPQHF.

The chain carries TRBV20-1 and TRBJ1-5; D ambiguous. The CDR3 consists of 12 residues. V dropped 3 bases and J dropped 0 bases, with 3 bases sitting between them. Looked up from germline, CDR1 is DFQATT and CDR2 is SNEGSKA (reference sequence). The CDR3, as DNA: TGCAGTGCTAGTACTAGCAATCAGCCCCAGCATTTT. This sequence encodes CSASTSNQPQHF.

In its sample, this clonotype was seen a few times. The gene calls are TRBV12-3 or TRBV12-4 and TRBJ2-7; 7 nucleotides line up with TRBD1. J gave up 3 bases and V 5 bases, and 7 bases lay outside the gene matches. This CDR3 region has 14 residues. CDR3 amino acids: CASSGSTGVYEQYF. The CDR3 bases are TGTGCCAGCAGTGGGTCTACAGGGGTCTACGAGCAGTACTTC.

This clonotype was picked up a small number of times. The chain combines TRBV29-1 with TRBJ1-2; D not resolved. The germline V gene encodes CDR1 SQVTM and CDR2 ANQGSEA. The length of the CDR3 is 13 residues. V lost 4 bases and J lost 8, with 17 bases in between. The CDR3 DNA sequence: TGCAGCGTTGTAGGGATGTTAAGAGGGGGCTACACCTTC. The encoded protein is CSVVGMLRGGYTF. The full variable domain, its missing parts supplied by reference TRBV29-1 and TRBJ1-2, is SAVISQKPSRDICQRGTSLTIQCQVDSQVTMMFWYRQQPGQSLTLIATANQGSEATYESGFVIDKFPISRPNLTFSTLTVSNMSPEDSSIYLCSVVGMLRGGYTFGSGTRLTVV.

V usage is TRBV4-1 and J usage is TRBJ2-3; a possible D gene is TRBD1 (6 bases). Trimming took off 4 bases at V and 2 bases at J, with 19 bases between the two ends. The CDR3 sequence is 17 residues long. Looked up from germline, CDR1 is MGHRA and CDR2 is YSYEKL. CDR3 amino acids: CASSLSPGQPNTDTQYF. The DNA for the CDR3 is TGCGCCAGCAGCCTCTCGCCGGGACAACCAAACACAGATACGCAGTATTTT.

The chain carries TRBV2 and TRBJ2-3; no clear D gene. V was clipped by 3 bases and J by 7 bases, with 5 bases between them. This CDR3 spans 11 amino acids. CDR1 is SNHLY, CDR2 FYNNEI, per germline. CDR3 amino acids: CASSDSNTQYF. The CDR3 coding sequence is TGTGCCAGCAGTGATTCAAATACGCAGTATTTT.

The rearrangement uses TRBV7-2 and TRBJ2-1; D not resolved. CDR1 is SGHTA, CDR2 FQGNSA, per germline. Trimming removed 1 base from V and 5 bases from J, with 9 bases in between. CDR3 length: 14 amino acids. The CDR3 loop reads CASSLVPGDNEQFF. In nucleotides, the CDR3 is TGTGCCAGCAGCTTAGTTCCCGGTGACAATGAGCAGTTCTTC.

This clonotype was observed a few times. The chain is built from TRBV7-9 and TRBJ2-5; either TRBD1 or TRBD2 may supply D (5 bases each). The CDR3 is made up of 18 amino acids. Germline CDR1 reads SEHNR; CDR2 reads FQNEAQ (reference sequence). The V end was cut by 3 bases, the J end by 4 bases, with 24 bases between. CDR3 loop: CASSFVGSVGPRGETQYF. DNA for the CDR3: TGTGCCAGCAGCTTCGTCGGCAGCGTGGGACCGAGGGGAGAGACCCAGTACTTC.

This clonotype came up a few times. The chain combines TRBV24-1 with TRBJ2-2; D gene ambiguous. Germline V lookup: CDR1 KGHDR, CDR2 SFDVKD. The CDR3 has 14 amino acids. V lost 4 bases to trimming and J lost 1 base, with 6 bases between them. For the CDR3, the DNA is TGTGCCACCAGTGAGAGACAGAACACCGGGGAGCTGTTTTTT. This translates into CATSERQNTGELFF.

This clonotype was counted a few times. Here the CDR3 reads CASSYDGYSGNTIYF. CDR3 DNA sequence: TGTGCCAGCAGTTACGACGGCTACTCTGGAAACACCATATATTTT. The chain employs TRBV6-5 and TRBJ1-3, with unresolved D. The CDR3 runs 15 residues. Trimming removed 2 bases from V and 0 bases from J, with 8 bases in between. The germline CDR1 and CDR2 sequences are MNHEY and SVGAGI.

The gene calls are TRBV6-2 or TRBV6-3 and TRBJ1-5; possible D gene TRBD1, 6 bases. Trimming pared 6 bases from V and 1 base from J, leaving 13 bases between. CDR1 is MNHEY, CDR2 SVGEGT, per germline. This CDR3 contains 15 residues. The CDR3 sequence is CASRSMGASNQPQHF. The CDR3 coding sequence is TGTGCCAGCAGGTCTATGGGGGCGAGCAATCAGCCCCAGCATTTT.

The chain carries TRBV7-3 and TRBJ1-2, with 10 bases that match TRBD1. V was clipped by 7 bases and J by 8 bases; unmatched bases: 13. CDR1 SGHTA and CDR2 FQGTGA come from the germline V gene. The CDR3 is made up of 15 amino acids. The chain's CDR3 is CASIRDRGLVWGYTF. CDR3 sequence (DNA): TGTGCCAGCATCCGGGACAGGGGTCTCGTCTGGGGCTACACCTTC.

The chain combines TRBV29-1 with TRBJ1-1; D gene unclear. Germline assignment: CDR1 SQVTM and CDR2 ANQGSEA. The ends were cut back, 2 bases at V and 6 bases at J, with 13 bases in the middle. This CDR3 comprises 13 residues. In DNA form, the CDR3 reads TGCAGCGTTGAATCCTGGGAGGAGGCTGAAGCTTTCTTT. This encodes CSVESWEEAEAFF.

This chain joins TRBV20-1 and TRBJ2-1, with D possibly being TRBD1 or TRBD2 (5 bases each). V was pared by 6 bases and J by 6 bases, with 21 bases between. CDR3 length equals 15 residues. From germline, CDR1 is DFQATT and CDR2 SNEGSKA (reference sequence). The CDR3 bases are TGCAGTGCCCCAGCCTCGGGACGGAACACCAATGAGCAGTTCTTC. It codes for CSAPASGRNTNEQFF.

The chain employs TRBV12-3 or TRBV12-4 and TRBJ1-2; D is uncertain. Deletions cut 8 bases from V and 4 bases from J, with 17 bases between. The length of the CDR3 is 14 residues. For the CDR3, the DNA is TGTGCCAGCGGGATCCGAAATCTGATCTATGGCTACACCTTC. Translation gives CASGIRNLIYGYTF.